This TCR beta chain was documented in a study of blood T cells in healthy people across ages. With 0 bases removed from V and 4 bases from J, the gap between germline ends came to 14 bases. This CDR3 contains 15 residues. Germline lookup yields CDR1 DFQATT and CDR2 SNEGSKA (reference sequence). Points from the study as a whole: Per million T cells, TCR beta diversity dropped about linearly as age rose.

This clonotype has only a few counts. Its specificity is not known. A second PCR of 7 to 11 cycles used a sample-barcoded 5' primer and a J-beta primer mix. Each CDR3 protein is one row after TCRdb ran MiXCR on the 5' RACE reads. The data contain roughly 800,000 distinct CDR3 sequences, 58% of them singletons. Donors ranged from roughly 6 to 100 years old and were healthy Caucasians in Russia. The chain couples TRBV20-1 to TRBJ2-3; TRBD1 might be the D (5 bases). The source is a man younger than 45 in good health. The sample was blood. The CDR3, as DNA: TGCAGTGCTAGAGATTTCGCTAGGGGTGCAGATACGCAGTATTTT. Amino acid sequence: CSARDFARGADTQYF.